The clone carrying this TCR beta chain was observed many times. The antigen is not known. This entry comes from a study of CD8 T cells in ankylosing spondylitis. This CDR3 contains 13 residues. Germline V gene lookup returns CDR1 ENHRY and CDR2 SYGVKD. Trimming took 4 bases from V and 3 from J; bases not matched to a gene: 2. In making TCR beta libraries, quantitative 5'-RACE with molecular barcodes was used. TCRdb reprocessed the 5' RACE reads with MiXCR, giving one entry per CDR3 protein. This table has 750,000 to 850,000 distinct CDR3 sequences, 12% appearing once. Study-wide findings and caveats: Apparently characteristic of ankylosing spondylitis blood was a TCR beta motif (under ten highly homologous variants). Reported data indicate significant enrichment of disease-linked clones within matched ankylosing spondylitis synovial fluid.

The chain uses TRBV10-3 and TRBJ2-5, with 7 bases that match TRBD1. This clonotype was obtained from a male donor with ankylosing spondylitis. The specimen sequenced was blood, either unsorted or a sorted T cell fraction (not recorded which). The CDR3 nucleotides are TGTGCCATCAGTGTTCAGGGGGAAGAGACCCAGTACTTC. Encoded protein: CAISVQGEETQYF.